These T cell receptor beta chains were read from a single sample in a study of blood T cell repertoires in COVID-19. The method was immunoSEQ multiplex PCR; TCRdb's version includes in-frame clones alone and lacks a portion of them. The sample yields roughly 290,000 clones, roughly 86% seen once. Sequencing was carried out using peripheral blood. These receptors all come from a woman aged 25 to 39 who had recovered from COVID-19. CDR3s include the opening cysteine and the closing phenylalanine or tryptophan. Fields, in order: clone size, J gene, D gene, V gene, CDR3 protein, CDR3 DNA. D genes are given only for firm matches. The size of a clone is reported for some rows only, either as once, few or many, or as a class for expanded clones.

>.|TRBJ2-5|.|TRBV7-9
CASSLAGVGRETQYF
TGTGCCAGCAGCTTAGCGGGCGTGGGCCGTGAGACCCAGTACTTC
>.|TRBJ1-6|TRBD1|TRBV18
CASSAGGDSPLHF
TGTGCCAGCTCAGCAGGGGGCGATTCACCCCTCCACTTT
>once|TRBJ2-5|TRBD1|TRBV5-4
CASSFGQGQETQYF
TGTGCCAGCAGTTTTGGACAGGGGCAAGAGACCCAGTACTTC
>.|TRBJ1-2|.|TRBV4-1
CASSFSTLNYGYTF
TGCGCCAGCAGCTTTTCTACCTTAAACTATGGCTACACCTTC
>.|TRBJ2-3|TRBD2|TRBV10-2
CASERGGGRGDTQYF
TGCGCCAGCGAACGGGGGGGCGGTAGGGGAGATACGCAGTATTTT
>once|TRBJ2-5|TRBD2|TRBV2
CASRGGGETQYF
TGTGCCAGCAGGGGCGGGGGAGAGACCCAGTACTTC
>.|TRBJ2-2|TRBD1|TRBV19
CASSIASTGAGELFF
TGTGCCAGTAGTATAGCTTCGACAGGGGCCGGGGAGCTGTTTTTT
>.|TRBJ2-3|.|TRBV7-8
CASSPRDLTDTQYF
TGTGCCAGCAGCCCCAGGGATTTAACAGATACGCAGTATTTT
>few|TRBJ2-7|TRBD1|TRBV6-2/TRBV6-3
CASSYSHVRTGVSYEQYF
TGTGCCAGCAGTTACTCCCACGTTCGGACAGGGGTTTCATACGAGCAGTACTTC
>.|TRBJ2-1|TRBD2|TRBV7-7
CASSQAGGLGNEQFF
TGTGCTAGCAGCCAGGCGGGGGGGTTGGGAAATGAGCAGTTCTTC
>.|TRBJ1-3|.|TRBV7-9
CASSRTGLDTIYF
TGTGCCAGCAGCCGTACAGGGTTAGACACCATATATTTT
>.|TRBJ2-5|.|TRBV5-8
CASSTRTQYF
TGTGCCAGCAGTACAAGGACCCAGTACTTC
>.|TRBJ2-5|TRBD2|TRBV7-9
CASGGAEETQYF
TGTGCCTCCGGGGGGGCCGAAGAGACCCAGTACTTC
>.|TRBJ1-5|.|TRBV6-5
CASTAGRDSNQPQHF
TGTGCCAGCACTGCGGGTCGGGATAGCAATCAGCCCCAGCATTTT
>.|TRBJ1-2|.|TRBV1
CTSSQDSRGWGRGLCYTF
TGCACCAGCAGCCAAGATAGTCGAGGCTGGGGGCGCGGATTATGCTACACCTTC
>once|TRBJ1-4|TRBD1|TRBV7-9
CASSSGTAFQKLFF
TGTGCCAGCAGCTCCGGGACAGCTTTTCAAAAACTGTTTTTT
>few|TRBJ2-7|TRBD1|TRBV5-1
CASSLMPGQGGEQYF
TGCGCCAGCAGCTTAATGCCGGGACAGGGTGGCGAGCAGTACTTC
>.|TRBJ1-2|.|TRBV12-5
CASGRAINYGYTF
TGTGCTAGTGGCCGAGCAATTAACTATGGCTACACCTTC
>.|TRBJ1-4|.|TRBV13
CASSLRGPTGEKLFF
TGTGCCAGCAGCTTACGAGGCCCTACAGGAGAAAAACTGTTTTTT
>.|TRBJ2-2|TRBD2|TRBV5-4
CASSLPTSGISTGELFF
TGTGCCAGCAGCTTGCCAACTAGCGGGATTTCTACCGGGGAGCTGTTTTTT
>.|TRBJ2-3|.|TRBV27
CASSRDDGTDTQYF
TGTGCCAGTAGCAGGGATGATGGCACAGATACGCAGTATTTT
>.|TRBJ1-2|.|TRBV25-1
CASSENRPGDRGYTF
TGTGCCAGCAGTGAAAATAGGCCAGGTGACAGGGGCTACACCTTC
>.|TRBJ2-5|TRBD1|TRBV28
CASRLGTVVETQYF
TGTGCCAGCAGGCTTGGGACAGTTGTAGAGACCCAGTACTTC
>.|TRBJ2-1|TRBD2|TRBV7-2
CASSFPLAGAYNEQFF
TGTGCCAGCAGCTTTCCCCTAGCGGGGGCCTACAATGAGCAGTTCTTC
>.|TRBJ2-7|TRBD2|TRBV7-8
CASSSRASGIYEQYF
TGTGCCAGCAGCTCCCGGGCTAGCGGAATCTACGAGCAGTACTTC
>.|TRBJ1-4|TRBD1|TRBV28
CASSFTGTGNEKLFF
TGTGCCAGCAGTTTCACGGGGACAGGGAATGAAAAACTGTTTTTT
>.|TRBJ2-1|TRBD2|TRBV4-1
CASSQVSGSSNEQFF
TGCGCCAGCAGCCAAGTTAGCGGGAGCTCCAATGAGCAGTTCTTC
>.|TRBJ2-1|TRBD2|TRBV27
CASSLGAGYEQFF
TGTGCCAGCAGTTTAGGAGCGGGATATGAGCAGTTCTTC
>.|TRBJ2-7|.|TRBV7-3
CASIYRVTFEQYF
TGTGCCAGCATCTACAGGGTAACCTTCGAGCAGTACTTC
>.|TRBJ1-2|.|TRBV5-4
CASSFPRAGAVYGYTF
TGTGCCAGCAGCTTTCCTCGGGCAGGGGCGGTCTATGGCTACACCTTC
>once|TRBJ2-7|TRBD2|TRBV27
CASSGTSGNSYEQYF
TGTGCCAGCAGTGGGACTAGCGGGAACTCCTACGAGCAGTACTTC
>.|TRBJ2-1|.|TRBV18
CASSPGVGLSNEQFF
TGTGCCAGCTCACCTGGAGTTGGCCTTAGTAATGAGCAGTTCTTC
>few|TRBJ1-5|.|TRBV19
CASSILGPGNQPQHF
TGTGCCAGTAGTATATTGGGCCCGGGCAATCAGCCCCAGCATTTT
>many|TRBJ1-3|.|TRBV5-1
CASSLDDPGGNTIYF
TGCGCCAGCAGCTTGGATGACCCAGGTGGAAACACCATATATTTT
>.|TRBJ1-2|TRBD1|TRBV27
CASSLSQGAIYGYTF
TGTGCCAGCAGTTTATCACAGGGGGCGATCTATGGCTACACCTTC
>once|TRBJ2-1|.|TRBV20-1
CSASPDNEQFF
TGCAGTGCTAGTCCCGACAATGAGCAGTTCTTC
>.|TRBJ2-1|.|TRBV10-3
CAISESGGFYNEQFF
TGTGCCATCAGTGAGTCTGGCGGCTTCTACAATGAGCAGTTCTTC
>once|TRBJ1-2|TRBD1|TRBV9
CASSITGQGSVYGYTF
TGTGCCAGCAGCATTACGGGACAGGGATCAGTCTATGGCTACACCTTC
>.|TRBJ1-2|TRBD1|TRBV29-1
CSAPYGTGKGYTF
TGCAGCGCCCCATACGGGACAGGGAAGGGCTACACCTTC
>.|TRBJ1-2|TRBD1|TRBV5-1
CASSSSGTGAGGYTF
TGCGCCAGCAGCTCCTCCGGGACAGGGGCTGGGGGCTACACCTTC
>once|TRBJ2-2|TRBD1|TRBV9
CASSPTGDTGELFF
TGTGCCAGCAGCCCGACAGGGGATACCGGGGAGCTGTTTTTT
>.|TRBJ2-4|TRBD2|TRBV6-1
CASSEASKGLAVLAKNIQYF
TGTGCCAGCAGTGAAGCGTCGAAAGGACTAGCGGTCCTAGCCAAAAACATTCAGTACTTC
>.|TRBJ2-7|.|TRBV24-1
CATSAPVRGGRSYEQYF
TGTGCCACCAGTGCTCCGGTAAGGGGGGGTAGGTCCTACGAGCAGTACTTC
>.|TRBJ2-1|TRBD1|TRBV24-1
CATSEYWTGGFNEQFF
TGTGCCACCAGTGAATATTGGACAGGGGGCTTCAATGAGCAGTTCTTC
>.|TRBJ2-3|TRBD2|TRBV7-2
CASSPWDYTDTQYF
TGTGCCAGCAGCCCTTGGGACTACACAGATACGCAGTATTTT
>.|TRBJ1-2|.|TRBV5-4
CASSSKDSTLGYGYTF
TGTGCCAGCAGCTCAAAGGACAGTACGCTTGGGTATGGCTACACCTTC
>.|TRBJ2-3|TRBD2|TRBV4-3
CASSQGSGGRATDTQYF
TGCGCCAGCAGCCAAGGATCGGGCGGGAGGGCCACAGATACGCAGTATTTT
>.|TRBJ2-1|TRBD2|TRBV5-1
CASWIGGGAYNEQFF
TGCGCCAGCTGGATCGGCGGGGGGGCCTACAATGAGCAGTTCTTC
>.|TRBJ2-1|TRBD2|TRBV9
CASSLAGINNEQFF
TGTGCCAGCAGCCTAGCGGGAATTAACAATGAGCAGTTCTTC